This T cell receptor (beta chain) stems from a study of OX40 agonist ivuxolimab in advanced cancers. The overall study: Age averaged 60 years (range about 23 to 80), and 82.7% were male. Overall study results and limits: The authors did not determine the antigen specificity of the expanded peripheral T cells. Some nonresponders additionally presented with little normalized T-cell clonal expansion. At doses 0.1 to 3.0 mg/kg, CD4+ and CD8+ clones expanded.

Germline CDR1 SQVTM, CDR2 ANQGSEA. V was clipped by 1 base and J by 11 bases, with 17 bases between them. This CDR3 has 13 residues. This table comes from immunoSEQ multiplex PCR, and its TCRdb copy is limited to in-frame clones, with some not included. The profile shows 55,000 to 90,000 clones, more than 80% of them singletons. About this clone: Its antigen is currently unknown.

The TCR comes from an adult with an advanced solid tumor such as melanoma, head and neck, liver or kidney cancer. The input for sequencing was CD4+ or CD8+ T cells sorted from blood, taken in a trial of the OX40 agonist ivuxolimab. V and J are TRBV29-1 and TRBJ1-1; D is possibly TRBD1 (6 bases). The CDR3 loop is CSVEVAAGAEAFF. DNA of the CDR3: TGCAGCGTTGAAGTCGCCGCGGGGGCGGAGGCTTTCTTT.